One sample yielded the 22 T cell receptor beta chains listed below, sequenced in a study of T cell repertoires in cytomegalovirus infection. No antigens are known for them. MiXCR, applied by TCRdb to the reads, yields one record per CDR3 protein. This sample yields hundreds of thousands of distinct CDR3 sequences, of which roughly a third are seen a single time; about 20% belongs to the top ten. The input for sequencing was cultured PBMCs, taken from culture after CMV antigen stimulation. The receptors were gathered from a human donor in good health (CMV status not recorded). Some clones in this sample may be carry-over from other donors' samples.

The chain recombines TRBV7-2 with TRBJ2-2; no clear D gene. V lost 1 base and J 6 bases, leaving 9 bases between the germline ends. Germline loops: CDR1 SGHTA, CDR2 FQGNSA. CDR3 length: 14 residues. The CDR3 DNA follows: TGTGCCAGCAGCTTAGGGCTTGGGGCCGGGGAGCTGTTTTTT. It translates to CASSLGLGAGELFF.

This clonotype was seen only a few times. This chain joins TRBV6-1 and TRBJ2-7; D remains unclear. V gave up 2 bases and J gave up 1 base, with 6 bases separating them. There are 13 residues in the CDR3. The germline CDR1 and CDR2 sequences are MNHNS and SASEGT. CDR3: CASSEFGSYEQYF. The CDR3 DNA reads as TGTGCCAGCAGTGAATTCGGATCCTACGAGCAGTACTTC.

The table lists this clonotype with many counts. The chain has TRBV7-2 and TRBJ1-6, with D tentatively TRBD1 (5 bases). V shed 5 bases and J shed 8 bases, with 7 bases lying between them. CDR3 length: 12 amino acids. Germline-derived CDR1 and CDR2 are SGHTA and FQGNSA. In DNA, the CDR3 is TGTGCCAGCAGCAGCAGGGATTCACCCCTCCACTTT. This gives the protein CASSSRDSPLHF.

The chain carries TRBV5-4 and TRBJ1-1; D ambiguous. The CDR3 runs to 13 residues. V dropped 4 bases and J dropped 4 bases, with 11 bases sitting between them. Germline CDR1 SGHNT, CDR2 YYREEE (reference sequence). In DNA, the CDR3 is TGTGCCAGCAGCGGCCGAGAGGGCACTGAAGCTTTCTTT. Translation: CASSGREGTEAFF.

The V call is TRBV11-2, the J call TRBJ2-7; TRBD2 might be the D (5 bases). This CDR3 is built from 15 residues. Germline CDR1 and CDR2: SGHAT and FQNNGV. V shed 5 bases and J shed 2 bases, with 16 bases lying between them. CDR3 coding DNA: TGTGCCAGCAGCCCCCTCGGTGGGAGAGCCTACGAGCAGTACTTC. It specifies CASSPLGGRAYEQYF. Together with reference TRBV11-2 and TRBJ2-7, the CDR3 gives the full variable domain: EAGVAQSPRYKIIEKRQSVAFWCNPISGHATLYWYQQILGQGPKLLIQFQNNGVVDDSQLPKDRFSAERLKGVDSTLKIQPAKLEDSAVYLCASSPLGGRAYEQYFGPGTRLTVT.

This clonotype was seen repeatedly, ten times or more. V gene TRBV7-2 combines with J gene TRBJ2-7; the D call may be TRBD1 or TRBD2 (5 bases each). V dropped 7 bases and J dropped 7 bases, with 23 bases sitting between them. This CDR3 spans 15 amino acids. Germline CDR1 is SGHTA and CDR2 is FQGNSA. CDR3 DNA: TGTGCCAGCACCGTCTATGGGGGAGTGCTTGAAGAGCAGTACTTC. Encoded protein: CASTVYGGVLEEQYF.

This clonotype was observed many times. The chain joins TRBV7-8 to TRBJ1-3, with D maybe TRBD1 (6 bases). Per the germline V gene, CDR1 is SGHVS and CDR2 is FQNEAQ. CDR3 length: 15 amino acids. V was cut by 5 bases and J by 0 bases, with 11 bases left in between. CDR3 coding DNA: TGTGCCAGCAGCGGCAGACAGGTCTCTGGAAACACCATATATTTT. This encodes CASSGRQVSGNTIYF.

This rearrangement joins TRBV12-3 or TRBV12-4 to TRBJ2-3, with 13 bases fitting TRBD2. The CDR3 extends over 15 amino acids. V lost 6 bases to trimming and J lost 5 bases; unmatched junction nucleotides: 5. The CDR3 loop reads CASSTLAGGLDTQYF. In nucleotides, the CDR3 is TGTGCCAGCAGCACACTAGCGGGAGGGTTAGATACGCAGTATTTT.

The chain combines TRBV4-2 with TRBJ2-7, with 10 bases matching TRBD2. Germline V CDR1 and CDR2: LGHNA, YNFKEQ. With V trimmed by 0 bases and J by 7 bases, 6 bases remained unmatched. The CDR3 is made up of 15 amino acids. The CDR3 sequence is CASSQEQAGGREQYF. The CDR3 DNA is TGTGCCAGCAGCCAAGAACAAGCGGGGGGGCGGGAGCAGTACTTC.

This clonotype was counted between two and nine times. This sequence joins TRBV20-1 and TRBJ1-2, with 8 bases matching TRBD1. The CDR3 consists of 12 residues. CDR1 is DFQATT and CDR2 is SNEGSKA in the germline V gene (reference sequence). The V segment lost 6 bases and the J segment 8 bases; nucleotides outside the gene matches: 8. The DNA of the CDR3 is TGCAGTGCAACGGACAGGGTGAGAGGCTACACCTTC. This encodes CSATDRVRGYTF.

This chain links TRBV7-2 with TRBJ2-2; D is tentatively TRBD1 or TRBD2 (5 bases each). The V and J ends lost 7 bases and 4 bases respectively, with 13 bases between them. The CDR3 loop spans 14 amino acids. Per the germline V gene, CDR1 is SGHTA and CDR2 is FQGNSA. The CDR3 nucleotides read TGTGCCAGCACGGGGCAGTTTTGCACCGGGGAGCTGTTTTTT. Protein: CASTGQFCTGELFF.

The table lists this clonotype with many counts. The chain employs TRBV6-1 and TRBJ1-5, with D possibly matching TRBD1 (6 bases). V lost 2 bases to trimming and J lost 5 bases, with 13 bases between them. This CDR3 contains 15 residues. CDR1 is MNHNS and CDR2 is SASEGT in the germline V gene. In nucleotides, the CDR3 is TGTGCCAGCAGTGAAAACAGGGAGGGATATCAGCCCCAGCATTTT. This translates into CASSENREGYQPQHF.

The CDR3 DNA follows: TGTGCCAGCAGTCCGTCCCCGCCCCGCGGGAGCACAGATACGCAGTATTTT. It encodes CASSPSPPRGSTDTQYF. This chain joins TRBV2 and TRBJ2-3, with D possibly matching TRBD2 (5 bases). The V gene lost 5 bases and the J gene lost 0 bases, with 18 bases spanning the gap. This CDR3 is built from 17 residues. Germline V gene sequence: CDR1 SNHLY, CDR2 FYNNEI.

The gene calls are TRBV20-1 and TRBJ2-1, with TRBD2 matching over 7 bases. CDR3 size: 14 residues. The V segment lost 6 bases and the J segment 7 bases; nucleotides outside the gene matches: 12. Germline CDR1 and CDR2: DFQATT and SNEGSKA (reference sequence). This chain's CDR3 is CSAGGGRVSNEQFF. The CDR3 nucleotides are TGCAGTGCGGGGGGGGGTAGGGTGAGTAATGAGCAGTTCTTC.

This clonotype was seen repeatedly, ten times or more. The chain carries TRBV7-8 and TRBJ1-4; maybe TRBD1 (5 bases). V lost 5 bases and J 3 bases, leaving 13 bases between the germline ends. The CDR3 extends over 15 amino acids. The V gene's germline CDR1 is SGHVS and CDR2 FQNEAQ. Here the CDR3 reads CASSPRDRANEKLFF. The DNA for the CDR3 is TGTGCCAGCAGCCCACGGGACCGGGCTAATGAAAAACTGTTTTTT.

Worth noting for this clonotype: Relative to the germline gene, one junction end is altered; a read error may explain this. The chain joins TRBV7-8 to TRBJ2-3, with 9 bases that match TRBD2. Germline V lookup: CDR1 SGHVS, CDR2 FQNEAQ. The CDR3 spans 15 residues. Here the CDR3 reads CASTARGLAKPLSGF. The CDR3 DNA follows: TGTGCCAGCACAGCTAGGGGACTAGCTAAACCCCTCAGTGGTTTT.

This clonotype was recorded a few times. This sequence joins TRBV5-6 and TRBJ2-7; 8 bases map to TRBD1. After removal of 4 bases from V and 2 bases from J, the junction contained 11 bases not matched to a gene. CDR1 is SGHDT, CDR2 YYEEEE, per germline. This CDR3 has 16 amino acids. CDR3 protein: CASSLLDRDLPYEQYF. CDR3 sequence (DNA): TGTGCCAGCAGCCTCCTGGACAGGGACTTACCCTACGAGCAGTACTTC.

The chain joins TRBV7-6 to TRBJ2-5, with 12 bases fitting TRBD2. In germline, CDR1 is SGHVS, CDR2 FNYEAQ. The V gene end was trimmed by 2 bases and the J gene end by 5 bases; junction bases not matched to a gene: 3. CDR3 length: 15 amino acids. This CDR3 reads CASSLTSGGPETQYF. The DNA of the CDR3 is TGTGCCAGCAGCTTAACTAGCGGGGGGCCGGAGACCCAGTACTTC.

The rearrangement joins TRBV6-5 to TRBJ1-6, with D hard to call. The V gene's germline CDR1 is MNHEY and CDR2 SVGAGI. The CDR3 length is 14 residues. Trimming took off 6 bases at V and 9 bases at J, with 15 bases between the two ends. The CDR3 DNA follows: TGTGCCAGCAGCCGAAACTCTCACAGTTCACCCCTCCACTTT. Translating it yields CASSRNSHSSPLHF.

This clonotype was found many times. The chain recombines TRBV7-8 with TRBJ2-7; TRBD2 matches at 8 bases. CDR1 is SGHVS and CDR2 is FQNEAQ in the germline V gene. The CDR3 has 17 amino acids. Losses at the gene ends were 3 bases for V and 2 bases for J; bases not matched to a gene: 12. CDR3 sequence: CASSLPAWRGVPYEQYF. DNA of the CDR3: TGTGCCAGCAGCTTGCCTGCCTGGCGGGGGGTGCCCTACGAGCAGTACTTC.

In DNA form, the CDR3 reads TGTGCCACCTACTCCGGGACCACGAACACCGGGGAGCTGTTTTTT. It yields the protein CATYSGTTNTGELFF. The chain uses TRBV10-3 and TRBJ2-2, with D perhaps matching TRBD1 or TRBD2 (5 bases each). Between the trimmed V and J ends, which lost 10 bases and 0 bases, there was a span of 15 bases. CDR1 is ENHRY and CDR2 is SYGVKD in the germline V gene. The CDR3 totals 15 residues.

The chain couples TRBV4-1 to TRBJ1-2; D not resolved. The CDR3 length is 16 residues. CDR1 is MGHRA, CDR2 YSYEKL, per germline. The V and J ends lost 0 bases and 1 base respectively, with 12 bases between them. CDR3 residues: CASSQETGWFNYGYTF. In nucleotides, the CDR3 is TGCGCCAGCAGCCAAGAGACTGGGTGGTTTAACTATGGCTACACCTTC.